This T cell receptor (beta chain) derives from a study of CD8 T cells in ankylosing spondylitis. Findings of the study overall: Disease-linked clones were reportedly significantly enriched in matched ankylosing spondylitis synovial fluid. There were earlier reports of some motif variants in reactive arthritis synovial fluid and blood.

For TCR beta, libraries came from quantitative 5'-RACE with molecular barcodes. Via MiXCR, TCRdb re-called the 5' RACE reads, giving one row per CDR3 protein. Altogether about 360,000 distinct CDR3 sequences are present, 20% to 25% being singletons, with the ten largest covering under 15%. Worth noting for this clonotype: Its specificity is not known. The junction departs from the called germline gene at one end, perhaps through a read error.

Sequencing was done on a sample of blood, either unsorted or a sorted T cell fraction (not recorded which). The receptor was derived from a male donor with ankylosing spondylitis or in good health (not recorded which).

The CDR3, as DNA: TGTTCCAGCAGTGAAGCTCTCCCCTACGAGCAGTACTTC. Translation: CSSSEALPYEQYF. The V gene is TRBV6-1, the J gene TRBJ2-7, with D uncertain. CDR1 MNHNS and CDR2 SASEGT come from the germline V gene. The CDR3 is 13 amino acids.